The 5 T cell receptor beta chains listed next were all sequenced from one sample in a study of molecular identifiers for immune sequencing clone quantification. TCRdb called the PCR reads again in MiXCR, with one record for every CDR3 protein. Altogether nearly 650,000 distinct CDR3 sequences are present, 25% being singletons, with the ten largest covering about 0.73%. The sample taken for sequencing was naive CD8+ T cells from blood, with Jurkat cell RNA spiked in. Subset specified: FACS-sorted CD8+CD4-CCR7+CD45RA+ naive T cells. These receptors were obtained from a human donor in good health. Some libraries in this study had Jurkat cell RNA spiked in.

The chain uses TRBV20-1 and TRBJ2-7; 9 nucleotides agree with TRBD2. V lost 1 base, J lost 5 bases, and 9 bases stayed unmatched. In germline, CDR1 is DFQATT, CDR2 SNEGSKA (reference sequence). This CDR3 has 15 amino acids. The CDR3 bases are TGCAGTGCTAGAGGGCGCGGGGGGGCCTCGGACGAGCAGTACTTC. Its protein is CSARGRGGASDEQYF.

The V gene is TRBV7-9, the J gene TRBJ2-1; 8 nucleotides align to TRBD1. Trimming removed 3 bases from V and 7 bases from J; junction bases left unmatched: 2. The CDR3 covers 13 residues. The germline gives CDR1 SEHNR, CDR2 FQNEAQ (reference sequence). CDR3 sequence reads: CASSLTGDNEQFF. CDR3 bases: TGTGCCAGCAGCTTGACAGGGGATAATGAGCAGTTCTTC.

Many counts were recorded for this clonotype. The gene calls are TRBV24-1 and TRBJ2-1; a possible D gene is TRBD2 (5 bases). The CDR3 sequence is 11 residues long. Germline V CDR1 and CDR2: KGHDR, SFDVKD. Trimming removed 7 bases from V and 9 bases from J, with 9 bases in between. The CDR3 DNA reads as TGTGCCACCAGGTCCGGAGGTGAGCAGTTCTTC. It translates to CATRSGGEQFF.

The genes are TRBV20-1 and TRBJ2-7; 8 bases map to TRBD1. CDR3 length: 15 amino acids. Germline loops: CDR1 DFQATT, CDR2 SNEGSKA (reference sequence). The V gene end was trimmed by 5 bases and the J gene end by 5 bases; junction bases not matched to a gene: 14. The CDR3 sequence: CSAPPIRTGTHEQYF. CDR3 sequence (DNA): TGCAGTGCTCCACCCATCCGGACAGGGACCCACGAGCAGTACTTC.

V and J are TRBV7-9 and TRBJ2-1; tentatively, D is TRBD1 (5 bases). Germline lookup yields CDR1 SEHNR and CDR2 FQNEAQ (reference sequence). V lost 4 bases to trimming and J lost 2 bases, with 15 bases between them. The CDR3 consists of 16 residues. The CDR3 nucleotides are TGTGCCAGCAGCTCGCCGACAGATCTTACCTACAATGAGCAGTTCTTC. Protein: CASSSPTDLTYNEQFF.